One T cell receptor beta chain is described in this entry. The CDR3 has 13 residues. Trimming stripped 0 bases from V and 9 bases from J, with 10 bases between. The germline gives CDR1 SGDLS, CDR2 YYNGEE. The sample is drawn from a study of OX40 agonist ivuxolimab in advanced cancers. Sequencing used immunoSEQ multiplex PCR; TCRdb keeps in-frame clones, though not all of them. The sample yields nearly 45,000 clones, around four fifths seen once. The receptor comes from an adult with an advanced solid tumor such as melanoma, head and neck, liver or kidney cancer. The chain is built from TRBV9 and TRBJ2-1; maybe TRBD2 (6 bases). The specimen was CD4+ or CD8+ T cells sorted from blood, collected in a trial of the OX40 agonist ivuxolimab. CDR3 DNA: TGTGCCAGCAGCGTAGGCTGGAGGGTTGAGCAGTTCTTC. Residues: CASSVGWRVEQFF.